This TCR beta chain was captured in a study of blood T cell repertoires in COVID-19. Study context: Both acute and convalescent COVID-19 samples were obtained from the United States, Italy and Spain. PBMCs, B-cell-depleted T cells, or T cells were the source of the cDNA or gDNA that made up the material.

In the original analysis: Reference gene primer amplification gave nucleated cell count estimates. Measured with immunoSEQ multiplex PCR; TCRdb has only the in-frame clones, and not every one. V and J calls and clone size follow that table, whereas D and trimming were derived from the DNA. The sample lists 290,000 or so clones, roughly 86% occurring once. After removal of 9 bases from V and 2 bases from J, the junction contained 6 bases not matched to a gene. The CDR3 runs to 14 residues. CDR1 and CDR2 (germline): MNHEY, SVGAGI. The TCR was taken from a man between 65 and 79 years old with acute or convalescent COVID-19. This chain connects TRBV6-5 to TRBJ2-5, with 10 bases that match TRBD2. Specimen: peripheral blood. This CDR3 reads CASASGSLQETQYF. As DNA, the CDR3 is TGTGCCAGTGCTAGCGGGAGCCTACAAGAGACCCAGTACTTC.